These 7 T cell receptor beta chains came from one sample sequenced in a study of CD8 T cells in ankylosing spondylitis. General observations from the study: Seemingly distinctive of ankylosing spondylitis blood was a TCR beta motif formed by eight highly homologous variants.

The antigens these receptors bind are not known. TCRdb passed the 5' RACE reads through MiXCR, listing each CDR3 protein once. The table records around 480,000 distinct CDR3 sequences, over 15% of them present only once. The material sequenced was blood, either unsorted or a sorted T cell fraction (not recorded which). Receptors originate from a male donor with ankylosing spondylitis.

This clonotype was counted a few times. The CDR3 is CASSQEEDGGAFF. The CDR3 bases are TGTGCCAGCAGCCAAGAAGAGGACGGGGGGGCTTTCTTT. The rearrangement uses TRBV3-1 and TRBJ1-1; possibly TRBD1 for D (5 bases). The V end lost 0 bases, the J end lost 11 bases, and 13 bases lay between the germline ends. The germline CDR1 and CDR2 sequences are LGHDT and YNNKEL (reference sequence). The CDR3 runs to 13 residues. The whole variable domain, remainder taken from reference TRBV3-1 and TRBJ1-1, is DTAVSQTPKYLVTQMGNDKSIKCEQNLGHDTMYWYKQDSKKFLKIMFSYNNKELIINETVPNRFSPKSPDKAHLNLHINSLELGDSAVYFCASSQEEDGGAFFGQGTRLTVV.

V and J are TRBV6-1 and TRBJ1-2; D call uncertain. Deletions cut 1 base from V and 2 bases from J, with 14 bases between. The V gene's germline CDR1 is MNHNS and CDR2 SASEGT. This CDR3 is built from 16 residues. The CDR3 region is CASSEVMGIGNYGYTF. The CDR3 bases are TGTGCCAGCAGTGAAGTTATGGGGATCGGGAACTATGGCTACACCTTC.

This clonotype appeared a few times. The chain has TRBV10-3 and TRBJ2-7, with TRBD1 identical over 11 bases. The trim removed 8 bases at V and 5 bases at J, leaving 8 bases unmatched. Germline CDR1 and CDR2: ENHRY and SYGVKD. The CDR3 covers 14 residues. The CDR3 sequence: CAIFGGQGADEQYF. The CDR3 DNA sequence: TGTGCCATCTTCGGTGGACAGGGGGCAGACGAGCAGTACTTC.

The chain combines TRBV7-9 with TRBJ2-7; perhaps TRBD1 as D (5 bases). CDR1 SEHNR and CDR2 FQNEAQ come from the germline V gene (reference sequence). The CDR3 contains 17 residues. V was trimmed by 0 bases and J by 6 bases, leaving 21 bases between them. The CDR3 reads CASSLAGGASGTGEQYF. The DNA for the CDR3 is TGTGCCAGCAGCTTAGCGGGTGGGGCCTCGGGTACGGGCGAGCAGTACTTC.

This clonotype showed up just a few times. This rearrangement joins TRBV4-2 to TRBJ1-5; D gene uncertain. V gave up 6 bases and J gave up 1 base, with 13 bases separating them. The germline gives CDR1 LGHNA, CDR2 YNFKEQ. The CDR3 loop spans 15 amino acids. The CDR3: CASRHTLGSNQPQHF. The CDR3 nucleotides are TGTGCCAGCAGGCACACACTCGGGAGCAATCAGCCCCAGCATTTT.

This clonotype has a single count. In nucleotides, the CDR3 is TGTGCCAGCAGCCAGATGGACAGCCGATACCAAGAGACCCAGTACTTC. Its protein is CASSQMDSRYQETQYF. This chain joins TRBV14 and TRBJ2-5; D is possibly TRBD1 (6 bases). Germline CDR1 is SGHDN and CDR2 is FVKESK. With 3 bases removed from V and 0 bases from J, the gap between germline ends came to 14 bases. The CDR3 is 16 residues long.

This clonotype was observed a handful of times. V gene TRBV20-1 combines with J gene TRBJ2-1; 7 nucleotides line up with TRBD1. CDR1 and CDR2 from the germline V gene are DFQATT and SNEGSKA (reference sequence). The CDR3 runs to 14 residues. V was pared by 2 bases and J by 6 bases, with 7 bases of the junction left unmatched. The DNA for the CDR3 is TGCAGTGCTAGATCCAGGACAGGATGCAATGAGCAGTTCTTC. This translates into CSARSRTGCNEQFF.